This T cell receptor beta chain was sequenced for a study of CD8+ T cells in alopecia areata. Study conclusions and caveats: Especially in alopecia totalis/universalis, lesional scalp showed greater clonality than normal scalp did.

On this clone: Antigen unknown.

The authors extracted RNA and reverse transcribed it into cDNA as the sequencing template. Profiled with immunoSEQ multiplex PCR; TCRdb holds only in-frame clones, not every one. The sample consists of tens of thousands of clones, around 59% of them appearing once. Lesional scalp tissue (obtained by punch biopsy) and peripheral blood were collected from alopecia areata patients. Germline CDR1 is LGHNA and CDR2 is YSLEER. The CDR3 has 13 amino acids. V was clipped by 0 bases and J by 8 bases, with 8 bases between them. The chain links TRBV4-3 to TRBJ2-1, with D possibly being TRBD1 (6 bases). This TCR was recovered from a human donor with alopecia areata. The specimen sequenced was NKG2D-high CD8+ T cells sorted from blood. The CDR3 reads CASSQDRGDEQFF. The DNA of the CDR3 is TGCGCCAGCAGCCAAGACAGGGGAGATGAGCAGTTCTTC.